Each of the 19 T cell receptor beta chains below was sequenced from the same sample in a study of T cells in narcolepsy. The data were produced by immunoSEQ multiplex PCR, yet TCRdb's version contains in-frame clones alone and is incomplete. The profile shows roughly 25,000 clones, approximately 85% of them singletons. Sequences were obtained from CD45RA- memory CD4+ T cells from PBMCs. The receptors derive from a human donor with narcolepsy.

The sample holds a few counts of this clone. The chain links TRBV2 to TRBJ1-5; 8 bases line up with TRBD1. CDR3 size: 15 residues. CDR1 SNHLY and CDR2 FYNNEI come from the germline V gene. The V gene end was trimmed by 6 bases and the J gene end by 2 bases; junction bases not matched to a gene: 6. The CDR3 DNA reads TGTGCCAGCAGACTCAGGGGGCAGGGCAATCAGCCCCAGCATTTT. Translated, it gives CASRLRGQGNQPQHF.

This chain connects TRBV6-5 to TRBJ2-2; 12 bases map to TRBD2. Germline V lookup: CDR1 MNHEY, CDR2 SVGAGI. The CDR3 covers 14 residues. V gave up 6 bases and J gave up 7 bases; unmatched junction bases: 3. Here the CDR3 reads CASRGTSGHGELFF. In DNA, the CDR3 is TGTGCCAGCAGAGGGACTAGCGGGCACGGGGAGCTGTTTTTT.

This chain links TRBV2 with TRBJ1-5; no reliable D call. Looked up from germline, CDR1 is SNHLY and CDR2 is FYNNEI. The ends were cut back, 8 bases at V and 6 bases at J, with 14 bases in the middle. There are 13 residues in the CDR3. The CDR3 region has the DNA TGTGCCAGCTCGGTGTTCGGTGGTCAGCCCCAGCATTTT. Its translation is CASSVFGGQPQHF.

The chain is built from TRBV14 and TRBJ2-1; TRBD2 agrees at 8 bases. The CDR3 sequence is 14 residues long. Germline values: CDR1 SGHDN, CDR2 FVKESK. Trimming took 4 bases from V and 8 from J; bases not matched to a gene: 7. The CDR3 DNA sequence: TGTGCCAGCAGCCCCCAGCGGGAGTTCGATGAGCAGTTCTTC. Translation: CASSPQREFDEQFF.

In regard to this clone: A junction boundary mismatches the germline segment, possibly from a read error. The chain links TRBV7-6 to TRBJ1-1; 7 bases map to TRBD1. Germline V gene lookup returns CDR1 SGHVS and CDR2 FNYEAQ. The CDR3 sequence is 17 residues long. The CDR3 sequence is CASSLTGASSVNAEAFF. CDR3 in DNA: TGTGCCAGCAGCTTAACAGGGGCTAGTTCAGTGAACGCTGAAGCTTTCTTT.

V is TRBV6-4 and J is TRBJ1-1, with 7 bases fitting TRBD1. Germline V gives CDR1 MRHNA, CDR2 SNTAGT. This CDR3 has 14 residues. The junction had 5 bases not matched to a gene; V was cut back by 6 bases and J by 1 base. Here the CDR3 reads CASSPGQANTEAFF. Here the CDR3 DNA reads TGTGCCAGCAGCCCCGGACAGGCGAACACTGAAGCTTTCTTT.

This clone was recorded only once. The V call is TRBV6-5, the J call TRBJ1-5, with TRBD1 as a possible D gene (5 bases). There are 13 residues in the CDR3. Trimming stripped 2 bases from V and 7 bases from J, with 9 bases between. Per germline, CDR1 MNHEY and CDR2 SVGAGI. CDR3 protein: CASSYGASQPQHF. DNA of the CDR3: TGTGCCAGCAGTTACGGGGCGTCCCAGCCCCAGCATTTT.

The V and J genes are TRBV5-1 and TRBJ1-2; no definite D call. This CDR3 has 13 residues. Per the germline V gene, CDR1 is SGHRS and CDR2 is YFSETQ. V gave up 9 bases and J gave up 0 bases, with 12 bases separating them. CDR3 nucleotides: TGCGCCACCGCCCCAGGCTCTAACTATGGCTACACCTTC. It yields the protein CATAPGSNYGYTF.

The chain has TRBV28 and TRBJ2-3, with TRBD2 identical over 8 bases. Trimming cost V 5 bases and J 5 bases; bases outside gene matches: 12. CDR3 length: 16 amino acids. In germline, CDR1 is MDHEN, CDR2 SYDVKM. CDR3 region: CASSAEGPAGGDTQYF. CDR3 sequence (DNA): TGTGCCAGCAGTGCCGAGGGGCCGGCGGGGGGAGATACGCAGTATTTT.

This clone is a singleton in its sample. The chain has TRBV6-4 and TRBJ1-2; 7 bases are a match to TRBD1. The CDR3 length is 14 residues. From germline, CDR1 is MRHNA and CDR2 SNTAGT. V lost 3 bases to trimming and J lost 4 bases; unmatched junction nucleotides: 5. Here the CDR3 DNA reads TGTGCCAGCAGTGAGACAGGGAAAGGCTATGGCTACACCTTC. This translates into CASSETGKGYGYTF.

The J gene is TRBJ1-5, the V gene TRBV5-5, with D possibly being TRBD1 (6 bases). CDR1 is SGHKS and CDR2 is YYEKEE in the germline V gene (reference sequence). Trimming removed 5 bases from V and 3 bases from J, with 9 bases in between. The CDR3 is made up of 13 amino acids. The CDR3 loop is CASSRTDNQPQHF. The CDR3 nucleotides are TGTGCCAGCAGTCGGACAGACAATCAGCCCCAGCATTTT. Supplemented by reference TRBV5-5 and TRBJ1-5, the full variable domain reads DAGVTQSPTHLIKTRGQQVTLRCSPISGHKSVSWYQQVLGQGPQFIFQYYEKEERGRGNFPDRFSARQFPNYSSELNVNALLLGDSALYLCASSRTDNQPQHFGDGTRLSIL.

By sample share, this clone is medium-sized. The chain links TRBV6-1 to TRBJ1-1; D perhaps matches TRBD1 (5 bases). Germline CDR1 is MNHNS and CDR2 is SASEGT. CDR3 length equals 14 residues. The germline V and J ends were trimmed by 3 bases and 0 bases, with 8 bases remaining between them. CDR3 DNA: TGTGCCAGCAGTGACAGGGCAATGAACACTGAAGCTTTCTTT. Protein product: CASSDRAMNTEAFF.

The rearrangement uses TRBV11-2 and TRBJ2-1, with 10 nucleotides matching TRBD2. With 3 bases clipped from V and 8 bases from J, the junction kept 10 bases outside the gene matches. Germline-derived CDR1 and CDR2 are SGHAT and FQNNGV. This CDR3 is built from 16 residues. CDR3 in amino acids: CASSFKASGSNHEQFF. The CDR3 region has the DNA TGTGCCAGCAGCTTTAAGGCTAGCGGGAGTAACCATGAGCAGTTCTTC.

V usage is TRBV6-1 and J usage is TRBJ1-5, with D possibly TRBD1 on 5 matching bases. V gave up 3 bases and J gave up 2 bases, with 8 bases separating them. The germline V gene has CDR1 MNHNS and CDR2 SASEGT. The CDR3 extends over 14 amino acids. CDR3: CASSDRVGNQPQHF. CDR3 nucleotides: TGTGCCAGCAGTGACAGGGTAGGCAATCAGCCCCAGCATTTT.

V gene TRBV27 combines with J gene TRBJ1-1; D remains unclear. Germline V lookup: CDR1 MNHEY, CDR2 SMNVEV (reference sequence). Trimming left V 5 bases short and J 13 bases short, with 11 bases between. This CDR3 is built from 10 residues. The CDR3 DNA reads TGTGCCAGCAGTCCCCGGGATGTTTTCTTT. It is translated as CASSPRDVFF.

This chain connects TRBV9 to TRBJ1-2; D perhaps matches TRBD1 (5 bases). Trimming stripped 6 bases from V and 0 bases from J, with 9 bases between. This CDR3 is built from 13 residues. From germline, CDR1 is SGDLS and CDR2 YYNGEE. CDR3 protein: CASTDSANYGYTF. The DNA for the CDR3 is TGTGCCAGCACAGACAGTGCTAACTATGGCTACACCTTC.

This sequence joins TRBV2 and TRBJ2-1; TRBD2 matches 13 bases. The CDR3 is 16 residues long. V gave up 5 bases and J gave up 7 bases; unmatched junction bases: 8. The germline V gene encodes CDR1 SNHLY and CDR2 FYNNEI. The CDR3: CASSRTSGSAGNEQFF. CDR3 DNA sequence: TGTGCCAGCAGTCGGACTAGCGGGAGCGCGGGGAATGAGCAGTTCTTC.

The chain carries TRBV27 and TRBJ2-1; 12 bases agree with TRBD2. Trimming removed 4 bases from V and 6 bases from J; junction bases left unmatched: 4. Germline CDR1 is MNHEY and CDR2 is SMNVEV (reference sequence). The CDR3 runs to 15 residues. In DNA form, the CDR3 reads TGTGCCAGCAGTTGGTTGACTAGCGGGGGCAATGAGCAGTTCTTC. As protein: CASSWLTSGGNEQFF.

This clone was detected only a few times. This chain joins TRBV9 and TRBJ2-7; 10 nucleotides line up with TRBD2. V shed 2 bases, J shed 2 bases, and the junction held 7 bases outside the gene matches. CDR3 size: 16 residues. Germline CDR1 reads SGDLS; CDR2 reads YYNGEE. CDR3 sequence (DNA): TGTGCCAGCAGCGTTTCTAGCGGGAGAGTCCCCTACGAGCAGTACTTC. This sequence encodes CASSVSSGRVPYEQYF.